This TCR beta chain was obtained from a study of CD8 T cells in Susac syndrome. Turning to the study itself: Sequenced Susac syndrome patients included five or six with active disease and eight who were in remission. Broader study findings: TCR sequencing and HLA analysis covered a relatively small number of individuals. Repertoires of Susac syndrome CD4+ T cells lacked clonal expansion.

TCR beta was sequenced from blood CD8+ and CD4+ T cells. A note on this clonotype: Its antigen remains unknown.

Trimming cost V 4 bases and J 2 bases, with 14 bases left between them. The CDR3 spans 15 residues. Per the germline V gene, CDR1 is SGHNT and CDR2 is YENEEA. RNA totalling about 0.5 to 1 ug underwent reverse transcription with random hexamers. TCRdb recomputed calls from the immunoSEQ multiplex PCR reads with MiXCR, one row per CDR3 protein. Of 70,000 to 75,000 distinct CDR3 sequences in the sample, 93% were seen once. The chain is built from TRBV11-3 and TRBJ2-5; D tentatively reads TRBD1 or TRBD2 (5 bases each). The sequence derives from a human donor with Susac syndrome. The sample was CD4+ T cells from PBMCs. The CDR3 DNA reads as TGTGCCAGCAGCTGGGAAGGGACGGCTCAAGAGACCCAGTACTTC. Amino acids: CASSWEGTAQETQYF.